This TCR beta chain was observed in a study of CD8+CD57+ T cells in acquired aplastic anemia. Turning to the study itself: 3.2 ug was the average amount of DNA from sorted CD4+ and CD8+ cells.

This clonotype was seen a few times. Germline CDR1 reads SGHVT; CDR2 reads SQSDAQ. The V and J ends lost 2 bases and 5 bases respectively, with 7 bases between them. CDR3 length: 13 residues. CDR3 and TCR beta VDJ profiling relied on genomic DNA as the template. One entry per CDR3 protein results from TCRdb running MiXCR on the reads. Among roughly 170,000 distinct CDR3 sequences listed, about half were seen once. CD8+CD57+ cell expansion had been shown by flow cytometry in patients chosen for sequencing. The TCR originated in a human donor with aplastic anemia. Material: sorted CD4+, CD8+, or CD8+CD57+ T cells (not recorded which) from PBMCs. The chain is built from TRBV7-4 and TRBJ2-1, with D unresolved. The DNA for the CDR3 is TGTGCCAGCAGCTTACCCATTCACAATGAGCAGTTCTTC. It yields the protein CASSLPIHNEQFF.